The clone carrying this T cell receptor (beta chain) was found many times. Antigen: not known. As for the cDNA, it was generated by 5'RACE with 10-nucleotide random UMIs. From the 5' RACE reads, TCRdb called clonotypes with MiXCR, one entry per CDR3 protein. The sample records around 50,000 distinct CDR3 sequences, around 3.6% being singletons. The data originate from a study of neurological immune-mediated disorders. Study-wide points: None of the CDR3 amino acid sequences found in expanded clones was shared across subjects. This suggests that the TCR-beta repertoires were private in all groups. While HTLV-1-associated myelopathy showed the greatest TCR clonal expansion, multiple sclerosis showed the least, falling below healthy controls.

V was clipped by 5 bases and J by 5 bases; unmatched bases: 13. The CDR3 length is 17 residues. The germline V gene has CDR1 SGHAT and CDR2 FQNNGV. The TCR originated in a woman in her 30s with multiple sclerosis. V usage is TRBV11-2 and J usage is TRBJ2-2; 8 nucleotides match TRBD1. The sample was PBMCs. CDR3 DNA sequence: TGTGCCAGCAGCCCGGACAGGGCTCGTCGGGGGACCGGGGAGCTGTTTTTT. Its translation is CASSPDRARRGTGELFF.